The 6 T cell receptor beta chains reported below all come from one sample, sequenced in a study of T cells in Graves' hyperthyroidism and ophthalmopathy. Amplification of TCR beta CDR3 regions used RNA as the template. TCR CDR3 underwent first-round RT-PCR with the HTBI primer set. One entry per CDR3 protein results from TCRdb running MiXCR on the multiplex PCR reads. There are over 650,000 distinct CDR3 sequences in the sample; about a sixth occur only once, and approximately 8.4% lies in the top ten. Sequenced material: blood. The receptors were sampled from a young man with Graves' hyperthyroidism.

At least ten counts were recorded for this clonotype. The rearrangement uses TRBV28 and TRBJ2-5; D possibly corresponds to TRBD1 (6 bases). There are 16 residues in the CDR3. The germline V gene encodes CDR1 MDHEN and CDR2 SYDVKM. Trimming cost V 3 bases and J 5 bases, with 19 bases left between them. The CDR3: CASSFLVGRGLETQYF. The CDR3 coding sequence is TGTGCCAGCAGTTTCTTAGTTGGCAGGGGTTTGGAGACCCAGTACTTC.

V and J are TRBV28 and TRBJ1-3; D gene uncertain. CDR1 is MDHEN, CDR2 SYDVKM, per germline. The CDR3 is made up of 14 amino acids. V was cut by 8 bases and J by 1 base, with 12 bases left in between. CDR3 loop: CASLEARSGNTIYF. The DNA for the CDR3 is TGTGCCAGCTTGGAGGCTCGTTCTGGAAACACCATATATTTT.

CDR3 nucleotides: TGCGCCAGCAGCCAAGTTCCCGGGGTGGCTTACGAGCAGTACTTC. This sequence encodes CASSQVPGVAYEQYF. This chain links TRBV4-1 with TRBJ2-7, with D possibly being TRBD2 (5 bases). The CDR3 has 15 amino acids. Germline CDR1 MGHRA, CDR2 YSYEKL. V lost 1 base to trimming and J lost 4 bases, with 14 bases between them.

This sequence joins TRBV6-2 or TRBV6-3 and TRBJ2-7, with 9 positions matching TRBD2. V lost 6 bases to trimming and J lost 2 bases; unmatched junction nucleotides: 8. CDR3 length: 15 amino acids. The germline gives CDR1 MNHEY, CDR2 SVGEGT. In DNA form, the CDR3 reads TGTGCCAGCAGAAGACTAGCGGACCACGCCTACGAGCAGTACTTC. Translation gives CASRRLADHAYEQYF.

V usage is TRBV4-2 and J usage is TRBJ2-5; no clear D gene. Trimming pared 0 bases from V and 0 bases from J, leaving 8 bases between. CDR1 LGHNA and CDR2 YNFKEQ come from the germline V gene. The length of the CDR3 is 15 residues. CDR3 nucleotide sequence: TGTGCCAGCAGCCAAGAGGTGGGCAACCAAGAGACCCAGTACTTC. Encoded protein: CASSQEVGNQETQYF.

Many counts were recorded for this clonotype. This chain joins TRBV11-3 and TRBJ2-5; no definite D call. The CDR3 is made up of 14 amino acids. Trimming left V 2 bases short and J 0 bases short, with 7 bases between. Germline-derived CDR1 and CDR2 are SGHNT and YENEEA. Here the CDR3 DNA reads TGTGCCAGCAGCTTACTTTCCGACCAAGAGACCCAGTACTTC. Encoded protein: CASSLLSDQETQYF.